A selection of T cell receptor beta chains follows, all from one sample in a study of blood T cell repertoires in COVID-19. Here immunoSEQ multiplex PCR was the method, and the copy in TCRdb shows in-frame clones only, minus some. The table has some 83,000 clones, 65% to 90% seen once. Sequenced material: peripheral blood. The source is a man at least 80 years old with acute or convalescent COVID-19. Both conserved end residues are part of each CDR3. A D gene is named only where the DNA matches it firmly. Only some rows state a clone size, as once, few, many or a class for expanded clones.

D	V	size	J	DNA	CDR3
TRBD1	TRBV29-1	.	TRBJ2-7	TGCAGCGTCGGACAGGCCTACGAGCAGTACTTC	CSVGQAYEQYF
.	TRBV6-5	.	TRBJ2-7	TGTGCCAGCAGTTACGGGCAGGGGTCCGGAGAGCAGTACTTC	CASSYGQGSGEQYF
.	TRBV18	few	TRBJ2-1	TGTGCCAGCTCACCTTCCCAGGGGAGAAATGAGCAGTTCTTC	CASSPSQGRNEQFF
.	TRBV30	.	TRBJ1-2	TGTGCCTGGTGGAGGCCATACTATGGCTACACCTTC	CAWWRPYYGYTF
.	TRBV7-9	.	TRBJ2-3	TGTGCCAGCAGCCCTCCCGCGGGAGAGGGGGGCCCGCAGTATTTT	CASSPPAGEGGPQYF
.	TRBV9	once	TRBJ2-5	TGTGCCAGCAGCGTAGAGAGGGCCCCCGGGATAGGAAGGCAGTACTTC	CASSVERAPGIGRQYF
TRBD1	TRBV5-1	.	TRBJ2-7	TGCGCCAGCAGCTTGGCTGGGGACAGGTTATACGAGCAGTACTTC	CASSLAGDRLYEQYF
.	TRBV28	once	TRBJ2-1	TGTGCCAGCAGTTTACCGGGGAAAGTCTACAATGAGCAGTTCTTC	CASSLPGKVYNEQFF
.	TRBV5-6	.	TRBJ2-1	TGTGCCAGCAGCTTATTGCTTTGGGCGTACAATGAGCAGTTCTTC	CASSLLLWAYNEQFF
TRBD2	TRBV18	.	TRBJ2-7	TGTGCCAGCTCACCCGGCGGGGGGAGGTACGAGCAGTACTTC	CASSPGGGRYEQYF
TRBD1	TRBV5-1	.	TRBJ1-2	TGCGCCAGCAGCGTGGGACAGGGGGGCACTAACTATGGCTACACCTTC	CASSVGQGGTNYGYTF
TRBD2	TRBV10-3	.	TRBJ2-1	TGTGCCATGGGCCCGGGGGGGAAGAATGAGCAGTTCTTC	CAMGPGGKNEQFF
TRBD2	TRBV19	once	TRBJ2-3	TGTGCCAGTAGTGTCAGACTAGCGGGAGGGACAGATACGCAGTATTTT	CASSVRLAGGTDTQYF
TRBD2	TRBV19	.	TRBJ2-1	TGTGCCAGTAGTACCACTAGTCGCGGGAGTATTTATGAGCAGTTCTTC	CASSTTSRGSIYEQFF
.	TRBV7-3	.	TRBJ2-1	TGTGCCAGCAGCTTAACCCCACTAGGCGGAAGCTCCTACAATGAGCAGTTCTTC	CASSLTPLGGSSYNEQFF
.	TRBV4-1	.	TRBJ2-2	TGCGCCAGCAGCCAAGCCTTTGGGGGCGGGAGATCATTCGGGGAGCTGTTTTTT	CASSQAFGGGRSFGELFF
.	TRBV28	.	TRBJ2-2	TGTGCCAGCAGCCCTCAGGACTGGGTAACCGGGGAGCTGTTTTTT	CASSPQDWVTGELFF
TRBD1	TRBV25-1	.	TRBJ1-1	TGTGCCAGCAGTGGGTTTCCGGGACAGGGGGACACTGAAGCTTTCTTT	CASSGFPGQGDTEAFF
TRBD1	TRBV5-1	few	TRBJ1-6	TGCGCCAGCAGCTTGGAACAGGGGAGTACTTCACCCCTCCACTTT	CASSLEQGSTSPLHF
TRBD1	TRBV28	.	TRBJ1-5	TGTGCCAGCAGTTCCGGACAGGGAAGGAATCAGCCCCAGCATTTT	CASSSGQGRNQPQHF
TRBD2	TRBV4-3	.	TRBJ2-7	TGCGCCAGCAGCCAAGGCGGGGGGAGCTCCTACGAGCAGTACTTC	CASSQGGGSSYEQYF
.	TRBV19	.	TRBJ1-1	TGTGCCAGTAGTATGATCGGGGACACTGAAGCTTTCTTT	CASSMIGDTEAFF
TRBD1	TRBV27	.	TRBJ2-2	TGTGCCAGCAGTCGGACAGGGGAGCCCGGGGAGCTGTTTTTT	CASSRTGEPGELFF
TRBD2	TRBV3-1/TRBV3-2	few	TRBJ2-1	TGTGCCAGCAGCCGACTTAGCGGGACTTACAATGAGCAGTTCTTC	CASSRLSGTYNEQFF
TRBD2	TRBV14	.	TRBJ2-2	TGTGCCAGCAGCCAAGCCTGGGCTAGCGGTAACACCGGGGAGCTGTTTTTT	CASSQAWASGNTGELFF
TRBD1	TRBV30	.	TRBJ1-5	TGTGCCTGGAGTGCTGGACAGGGGCCCCAGCATTTT	CAWSAGQGPQHF
TRBD1	TRBV18	.	TRBJ2-3	TGTGCCAGCTCACCCCGGACAGGGGGGACAGATACGCAGTATTTT	CASSPRTGGTDTQYF
TRBD1	TRBV4-1	.	TRBJ2-3	TGCGCCAGCAGCCAAGAAGGGACAGGGACAGATACGCAGTATTTT	CASSQEGTGTDTQYF